This entry concerns a single T cell receptor (beta chain). The antigen is not known. The data derive from a study of human T cells and chemical hapten exposure. The V and J ends lost 3 bases and 0 bases respectively, with 8 bases between them. From germline, CDR1 is LNHNV and CDR2 YYDKDF (reference sequence). The CDR3 sequence is 15 residues long. Sample time point: patch test 1, 2 weeks after DPC sensitization. Treatment specified: therapeutic diphenylcyclopropenone sensitization with weekly scalp DPC. Study results and limitations: DPC sensitization did not alter TCRs above 1 in 1000 frequency. Significantly greater numbers of large CDR3 similarity clusters came from expanded TCRs than from controls.

The study's library attached unique molecular identifiers to single cDNA molecules. TCRdb re-called the RACE reads with MiXCR, one entry per CDR3 protein. Here the sample spans some 180,000 distinct CDR3 sequences, about 20% being singletons. The rearrangement joins TRBV15 to TRBJ1-4; weak D call: TRBD1 (5 bases). The sample consisted of whole blood, taken in connection with sensitization to the hapten diphenylcyclopropenone (DPC). This TCR came from a woman aged 50 to 60 with alopecia areata. Some clones in this sample may be carry-over from other donors' samples. In DNA form, the CDR3 reads TGTGCCACCAGCAGCCGGGGGTCAACTAATGAAAAACTGTTTTTT. Its protein product is CATSSRGSTNEKLFF.